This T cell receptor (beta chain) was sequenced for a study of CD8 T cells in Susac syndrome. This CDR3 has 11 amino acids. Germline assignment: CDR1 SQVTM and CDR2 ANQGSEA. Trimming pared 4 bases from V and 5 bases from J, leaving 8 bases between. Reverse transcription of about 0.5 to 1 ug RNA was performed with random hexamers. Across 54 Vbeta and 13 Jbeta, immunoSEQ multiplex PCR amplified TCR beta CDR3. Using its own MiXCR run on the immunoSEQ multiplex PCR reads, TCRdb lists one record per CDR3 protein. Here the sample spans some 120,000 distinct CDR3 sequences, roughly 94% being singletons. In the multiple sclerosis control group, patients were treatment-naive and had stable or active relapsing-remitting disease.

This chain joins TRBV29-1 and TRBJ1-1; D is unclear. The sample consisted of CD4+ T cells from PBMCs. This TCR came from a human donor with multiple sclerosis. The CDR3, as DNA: TGCAGCGTTGTCACCTGGACTGAAGCTTTCTTT. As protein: CSVVTWTEAFF.